This T cell receptor (beta chain) was identified in a study of blood T cell repertoires in COVID-19. Study as a whole: The United States, Italy and Spain were the sources of the acute and convalescent COVID-19 samples. The cDNA or gDNA used as material had been derived from T cells, B-cell-depleted T cells, or PBMCs.

Each participant's cohort was designated according to participant-reported clinical history. Study processing details: Using reference gene primer amplification, nucleated cell counts were estimated. Clones were sequenced by immunoSEQ multiplex PCR, and TCRdb holds only the in-frame ones, with some missing. V and J calls plus clone size are reproduced from that table; the DNA served to infer D and trimming. The sample lists 200,000 to 250,000 clones, roughly 90% occurring once. There are 15 residues in the CDR3. Trimming removed 2 bases from V and 3 bases from J, with 14 bases in between. The V gene's germline CDR1 is MGHDK and CDR2 SYGVNS.

The TCR was taken from a woman aged 25 to 45 who had been exposed to COVID-19. The rearrangement links TRBV25-1 to TRBJ2-7; no clear D gene. Sequenced sample: PBMCs or T cells enriched from blood (not recorded which). This CDR3 is CASSEGNSPYYEQYF. The CDR3 DNA sequence: TGTGCCAGCAGTGAAGGTAACAGTCCCTACTACGAGCAGTACTTC.